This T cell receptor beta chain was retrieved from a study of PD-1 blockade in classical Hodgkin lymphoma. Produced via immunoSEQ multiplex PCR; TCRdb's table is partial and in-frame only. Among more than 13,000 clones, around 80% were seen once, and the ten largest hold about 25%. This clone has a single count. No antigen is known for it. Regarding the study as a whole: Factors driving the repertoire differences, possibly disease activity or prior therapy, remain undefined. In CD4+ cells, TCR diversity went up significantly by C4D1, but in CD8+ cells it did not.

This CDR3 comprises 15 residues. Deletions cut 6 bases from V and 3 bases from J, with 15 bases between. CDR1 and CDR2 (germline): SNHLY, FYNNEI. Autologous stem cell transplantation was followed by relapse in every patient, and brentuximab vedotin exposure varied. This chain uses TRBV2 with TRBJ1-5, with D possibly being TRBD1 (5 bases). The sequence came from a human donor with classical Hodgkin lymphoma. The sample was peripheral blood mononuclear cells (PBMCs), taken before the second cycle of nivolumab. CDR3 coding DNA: TGTGCCAGCAGGGCGGAGGGGACGTCCAATCAGCCCCAGCATTTT. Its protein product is CASRAEGTSNQPQHF.